Listed below are T cell receptor beta chains from one sample, sequenced in a study of tumor-infiltrating lymphocytes in primary liver carcinoma. TCRdb analysed the multiplex PCR reads with MiXCR anew, one entry per CDR3 protein. The data show 30,000 to 40,000 distinct CDR3 sequences, with 74% seen just once and under 20% held by the top ten. Sequencing input: liver tumor tissue from sampling region 4. The receptor source for this set is a man aged 35-49 years with primary liver carcinoma and hepatitis B virus infection. The CDR3 runs from the conserved cysteine through the conserved F or W. A D gene is named only where the DNA matches it firmly. The size field is filled for only some rows; it gives once, few, many or a size class.

D gene	J gene	clone size	V gene	CDR3 protein	CDR3 DNA
-	TRBJ2-7	-	TRBV5-1	CPSSLYSGSVLYEQYF	TGCCCCAGCAGCCTTTACTCAGGGTCTGTCTTGTACGAGCAGTACTTC
-	TRBJ2-7	-	TRBV6-6	CANSYPEGGGDEQCF	TGTGCCAACAGTTACCCCGAAGGGGGAGGAGACGAGCAGTGTTTC
-	TRBJ2-7	-	TRBV6-5	CASSSPPGQRSYEQYF	TGTGCCAGCAGTTCCCCACCCGGACAGAGATCTTACGAGCAGTACTTC
TRBD2	TRBJ2-3	few	TRBV29-1	CSTRPRGRGTGTQYF	TGCAGCACCCGGCCGCGGGGGAGGGGCACAGGTACGCAGTATTTT
-	TRBJ1-5	few	TRBV29-1	CSVLNQAGNQPQHF	TGCAGCGTCCTCAATCAGGCTGGCAATCAGCCCCAGCATTTT
-	TRBJ2-1	few	TRBV4-1	CASSQDLYNEQFF	TGCGCCAGCAGCCAAGATCTCTACAATGAGCAGTTCTTC
-	TRBJ1-1	-	TRBV5-6	CARSLSQHTEVFF	TGTGCCAGGAGCTTGTCCCAGCACACTGAAGTCTTCTTT
TRBD1	TRBJ1-6	-	TRBV5-1	CASNPNTGVNNSPLHF	TGCGCCAGCAACCCTAACACAGGGGTCAATAATTCACCCCTCCACTTT
-	TRBJ2-3	-	TRBV11-2	CASTIRGLKESTDTQYF	TGTGCCAGCACCATCCGGGGGCTAAAGGAGAGCACAGATACGCAGTACTTT
-	TRBJ2-3	-	TRBV11-3	CASSLGGIDTQYF	TGTGCCAGCAGCTTGGGTGGCATAGATACTCAGTATTTT
-	TRBJ2-5	-	TRBV29-1	CSIEGTGPPRETQYF	TGCAGCATTGAGGGAACAGGACCTCCGAGGGAGACCCAGTACTTC
TRBD1	TRBJ2-7	-	TRBV5-1	CASSSQTGSEQYF	TGCGCCAGCAGCTCGCAGACAGGGAGCGAGCAGTACTTC
-	TRBJ1-3	medium-sized	TRBV29-1	CSVANGNTIYF	TGCAGCGTTGCGAATGGAAACACCATATATTTT
TRBD1	TRBJ2-4	few	TRBV20-1	CSALLPGQKNIQYF	TGCAGTGCCCTTTTACCGGGACAGAAAAACATTCAGTACTTC
-	TRBJ1-4	-	TRBV2	CASRRDLEKLFF	TGTGCCAGCAGACGAGATCTTGAAAAACTGTTTTTT
-	TRBJ2-3	-	TRBV14	CARSPAEQTRQYF	TGTGCCCGCAGCCCGGCAGAACAGACTAGGCAGTATTTT
-	TRBJ1-2	-	TRBV4-3	CANNQAGAGRSYGYNF	TGCGCCAACAACCAGGCAGGGGCAGGGAGGAGCTATGGCTACAACTTC
-	TRBJ1-1	many	TRBV5-1	CASSLDGMNTEAFF	TGCGCCAGCAGCCTGGACGGCATGAACACTGAAGCTTTCTTT
-	TRBJ2-7	medium-sized	TRBV6-2/TRBV6-3	CASNDAKGRYEQYF	TGTGCCAGCAACGACGCCAAGGGAAGGTACGAGCAGTACTTC
TRBD2	TRBJ2-1	-	TRBV2	CASSAAGEVDEQFF	TGTGCCAGCAGTGCGGCGGGAGAGGTCGATGAGCAGTTCTTC
-	TRBJ1-3	-	TRBV9	CASSSASAGTNTIYF	TGTGCCAGCAGCTCAGCTAGCGCAGGGACTAACACCATATATTTT
-	TRBJ1-2	-	TRBV5-1	CASRLDANYGYTF	TGCGCCAGCAGGTTGGATGCAAACTATGGCTACACCTTC
-	TRBJ2-7	-	TRBV7-9	CVSSPSHHLNSYEQYF	TGTGTCAGCAGCCCAAGCCATCACTTGAACTCCTACGAGCAGTACTTC
-	TRBJ2-2	-	TRBV24-1	CATSNRVRDTGELFF	TGTGCCACCAGTAATCGGGTCAGGGATACCGGTGAGCTGTTTTTT